This TCR beta chain was retrieved from a study of OX40 agonist ivuxolimab in advanced cancers. General observations from the study: People who partly responded at 0.1-3.0 mg/kg had some of the least clonal expansion seen.

The assay was immunoSEQ multiplex PCR, and TCRdb's table has in-frame clones only and misses some. The sample contains about 51,000 clones, roughly 90% of which appear only once. Details on this clone: The target antigen is unknown.

This CDR3 region has 18 residues. V was pared by 0 bases and J by 4 bases, with 11 bases of the junction left unmatched. The source is an adult with an advanced solid tumor such as melanoma, head and neck, liver or kidney cancer. This chain uses TRBV6-7 with TRBJ1-4; 7 bases match TRBD1. TRBV6-7 carries the ORF label, with uncertain function. Sample: CD4+ or CD8+ T cells sorted from blood, taken in a trial of the OX40 agonist ivuxolimab. The CDR3 sequence is CASSYSFIGTVINEKLFF. The CDR3, as DNA: TGTGCCAGCAGTTACTCGTTTATTGGGACAGTGATTAATGAAAAACTGTTTTTT.